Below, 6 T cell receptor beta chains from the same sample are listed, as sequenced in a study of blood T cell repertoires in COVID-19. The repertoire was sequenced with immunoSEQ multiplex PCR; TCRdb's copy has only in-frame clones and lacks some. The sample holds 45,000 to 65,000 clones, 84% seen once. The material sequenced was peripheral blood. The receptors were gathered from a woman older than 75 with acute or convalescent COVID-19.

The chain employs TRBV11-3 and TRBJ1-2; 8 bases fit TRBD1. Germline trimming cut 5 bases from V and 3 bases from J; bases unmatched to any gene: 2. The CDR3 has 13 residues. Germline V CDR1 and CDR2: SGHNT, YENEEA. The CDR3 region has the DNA TGTGCCAGCAGCCAGGGGGCGCACTATGGCTACACCTTC. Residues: CASSQGAHYGYTF.

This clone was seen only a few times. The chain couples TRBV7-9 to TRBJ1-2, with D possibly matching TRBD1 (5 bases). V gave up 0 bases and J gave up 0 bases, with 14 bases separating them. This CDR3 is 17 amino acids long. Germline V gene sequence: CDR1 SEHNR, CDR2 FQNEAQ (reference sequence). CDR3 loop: CASSLAVGQGTNYGYTF. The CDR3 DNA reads TGTGCCAGCAGCTTAGCGGTGGGGCAGGGAACTAACTATGGCTACACCTTC.

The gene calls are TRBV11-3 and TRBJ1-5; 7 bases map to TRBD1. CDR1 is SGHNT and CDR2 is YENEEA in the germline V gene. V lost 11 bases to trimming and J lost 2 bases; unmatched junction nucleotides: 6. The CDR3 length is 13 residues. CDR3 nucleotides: TGTGCCTGCGAAGGGGGCGGCAATCAGCCCCAGCATTTT. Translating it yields CACEGGGNQPQHF.

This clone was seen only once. The CDR3 sequence: CASSVGLTGEGYTF. The CDR3 DNA reads as TGTGCCAGCAGCGTAGGCCTAACAGGGGAAGGCTACACCTTC. This sequence joins TRBV9 and TRBJ1-2; TRBD1 matches at 7 bases. Losses at the gene ends were 0 bases for V and 8 bases for J; bases not matched to a gene: 7. The CDR3 length is 14 residues. CDR1 is SGDLS, CDR2 YYNGEE, per germline.

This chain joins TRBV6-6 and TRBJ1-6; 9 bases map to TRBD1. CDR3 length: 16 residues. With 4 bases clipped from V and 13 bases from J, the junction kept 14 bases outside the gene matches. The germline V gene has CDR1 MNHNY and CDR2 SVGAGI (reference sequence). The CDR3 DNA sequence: TGTGCCAGCAGTTCACAATCCGGGACAGGGAAAGGTCCCCTCCACTTT. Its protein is CASSSQSGTGKGPLHF.

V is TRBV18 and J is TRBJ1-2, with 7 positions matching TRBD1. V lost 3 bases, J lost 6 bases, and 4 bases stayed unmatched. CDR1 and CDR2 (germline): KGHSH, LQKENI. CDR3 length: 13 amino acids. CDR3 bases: TGTGCCAGCTCACCTCGAGGGACAGATGGCTACACCTTC. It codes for CASSPRGTDGYTF.